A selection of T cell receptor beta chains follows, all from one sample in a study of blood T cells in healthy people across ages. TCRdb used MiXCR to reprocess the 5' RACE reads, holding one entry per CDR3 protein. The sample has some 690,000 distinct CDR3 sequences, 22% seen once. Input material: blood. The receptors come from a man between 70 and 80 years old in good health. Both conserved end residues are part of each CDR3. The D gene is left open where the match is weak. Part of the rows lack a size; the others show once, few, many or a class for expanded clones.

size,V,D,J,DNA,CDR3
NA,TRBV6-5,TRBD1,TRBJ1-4,TGTGCCAGCAGTTTTTCGACAACAGGGGGCAGTGAAAAACTGTTTTTT,CASSFSTTGGSEKLFF
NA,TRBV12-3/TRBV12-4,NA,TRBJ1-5,TGTGCCAGCAGTCACCGAAATAGCAATCAGCCCCAGCATTTT,CASSHRNSNQPQHF
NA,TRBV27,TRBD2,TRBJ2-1,TGTGCCAGCAGTTTACAGGGGACTAGCGGCCACAATGAGCAGTTCTTC,CASSLQGTSGHNEQFF
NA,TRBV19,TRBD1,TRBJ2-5,TGTGCCAGTAGTATGGGACAGCAAGAGACCCAGTACTTC,CASSMGQQETQYF
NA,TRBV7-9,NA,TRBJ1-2,TGTGCCAGCAGCTTAGGTGGTGCCAGGGGCGGATATGGCTACACCTTC,CASSLGGARGGYGYTF
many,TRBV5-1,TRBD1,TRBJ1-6,TGCGCCAGCAGCTTGGGGGGACAGGGCAATTCACCCCTCCACTTT,CASSLGGQGNSPLHF
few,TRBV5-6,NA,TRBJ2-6,TGTGCCAGCAGCTCGCCCCAGACATTAACCTCTGGGGCCAACGTCCTGACTTTC,CASSSPQTLTSGANVLTF
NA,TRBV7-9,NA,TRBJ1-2,TGTGCCAGCAGCTTAGCCGGACAGAATGGCTACACCTTC,CASSLAGQNGYTF
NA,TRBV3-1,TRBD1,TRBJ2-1,TGTGCCGGCAGCCAAGACAGGGGACCACACAATGAGCAGTTCTTC,CAGSQDRGPHNEQFF
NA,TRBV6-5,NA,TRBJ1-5,TGTGCCAGCAGGGCAGATCTTCAGGGGAGTCAGCCCCAGCATTTT,CASRADLQGSQPQHF
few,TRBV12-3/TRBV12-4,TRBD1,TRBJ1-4,TGTGCCAGCAGTTTATTCAGGGGGAGTAACGAAAAACTGTTTTTT,CASSLFRGSNEKLFF
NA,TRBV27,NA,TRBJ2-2,TGTGCCAGTGGGAGCGGGGAGCTGTTTTTT,CASGSGELFF